This paragraph reports one TCR beta chain. The antigen it binds to is not known. Nothing much larger sits one base from this clone, and base qualities are not available. The data were obtained in a study of beta chain features in type 1 diabetes (dated by TCRdb to the late 2010s). About the investigation overall: Patients and healthy donors did not differ in mean age, gender distribution, total cell number or subset yield. The study compared TCRB repertoires of sorted circulating CD4+ T cell subsets between recently diagnosed type 1 diabetes patients and matched healthy donors. A total of around 110,000,000 sorted cells were examined across all samples, and a strong correlation was observed between cell number per subset and RNA yield. Whereas all 30 or so donors provided naive and central memory subsets, regulatory and stem cell-like memory subsets were isolated from just 8 patients and about eight healthy donors. The research as a whole found: The naive, central memory and regulatory TCRB repertoires appeared to resemble one another more closely among patients than among healthy donors. PCR may preferentially amplify shorter templates, but because patient and control samples were amplified and corrected together, any resulting skew would affect both groups equally. Sequencing cDNA rather than genomic DNA could over-represent highly expressing activated cells, although activation and CD3 levels did not differ between groups. A moderate but significant shortening of TCRB CDR3 length was observed in type 1 diabetes patients in all four CD4+ subsets. At VDJ recombination sites, patients with type 1 diabetes made fewer insertions and deleted more nucleotides, a pattern implying thymic rearrangement abnormalities. Only small numbers of individuals were included in the HLA sub-analyses, which left unresolved whether HLA type had any influence on TCRB rearrangement.

V lost 3 bases and J lost 3 bases; the stretch between them is 9 bases long. The CDR3 contains 13 residues, cysteine and phenylalanine counted. Here the CDR3 DNA is all that survives: 39 bases in frame from base 1. The CDR1 and CDR2 encoded by the germline V gene are MDHEN and SYDVKM. A single peripheral blood draw of around 120 mL on average was collected from each donor into heparinised tubes. A BD FACSAria II and a panel including CD45RO, CCR7, CD25, CD127, CD95 and CD27 were used to sort naive, central memory, regulatory and stem cell-like memory CD4+ T cells. A purity above 98% was achieved for all sorted populations. PBMCs were separated immediately by Lymphoprep density gradient centrifugation and were stained directly, without being cultured. So that batch effects would be minimized, each experiment stained and sorted samples in pairs, pairing one healthy donor with one patient. The entire isolated RNA was reverse transcribed using the High Capacity cDNA Reverse Transcription Kit, and thus expressed TCRB transcripts were sequenced. Deep immunoSEQ sequencing was performed on naive, central memory and regulatory T cell samples, with an average of approximately 3.9 million total reads per sample. Sorted cells were lysed in RLT buffer, and RNA was extracted using DNase-treated RNeasy Micro or Mini kits according to cell number. Each cell subset was processed separately to prevent cross-contamination, with patient and healthy donor samples processed together. The immunoSEQ multiplex PCR was used to amplify TCRB sequences from cDNA, yielding 87-bp fragments that span the CDR3 region. Sequencing of the amplicons was done on the Illumina HiSeq platform. In the paper's pipeline: Synthetic template baselines were used to correct PCR bias computationally, reads within Hamming distance 2 were collapsed, and singletons that could not be merged were discarded. Reads were aligned to IMGT to assign V, D and J genes, CDR3 length, and insertions or deletions at six rearrangement sites. Within each subset, clonotype counts were normalized to the number of sorted cells before true diversity and Gini coefficients were calculated with the tcR R package. The overlap coefficient, calculated on TCRB nucleotide sequences, was used to measure repertoire sharing. Out-of-frame TCRB sequences from naive cells were analyzed to stand in for the pre-selection repertoire. What TCRdb holds here is the immuneACCESS table cut down to in-frame rearrangements. Part of the clones is not present; checked against another copy, under half of the missing clones reflect an unresolved V gene, and the others are unexplained. From that table come the V and J calls and clone size; the DNA was used to work out D and trimming. The sample has 680,000 or so clones on record, under 15% of them singletons. The ten largest make up 0.022% of the sample.

The sequenced sample was naive CD4+ T cells from blood. Interpreted using the paper, the cell subset or site label stands for: true naive CD4+ T cells. The receptor comes from a man younger than 30 with type 1 diabetes. The chain is encoded by TRBV28 joined to TRBJ2-7, with no confidently assigned D gene. The DNA is TGTGCCAGCAGTTTTCAAGACCGCTACGAGCAGTACTTC. The translation is CASSFQDRYEQYF.